A single sample gave rise to the 8 T cell receptor beta chains below, sequenced in a study of T cells after yellow fever vaccination. TCRdb passed the 5' RACE reads through MiXCR, listing each CDR3 protein once. The repertoire holds 300,000 to 400,000 distinct CDR3 sequences, with about 4% as singletons. This material consisted of PBMCs, taken 5 days after the yellow fever booster vaccination. Every receptor here comes from a man aged 18 to 29 who received the YFV17D yellow fever vaccine.

This clonotype was recorded at least ten times. The chain links TRBV28 to TRBJ1-4, with D hard to call. The CDR3 has 15 amino acids. The V end was cut by 5 bases, the J end by 0 bases, with 10 bases between. In germline, CDR1 is MDHEN, CDR2 SYDVKM. CDR3 region: CASSPGFATNEKLFF. The CDR3 coding sequence is TGTGCCAGCAGTCCGGGCTTCGCAACTAATGAAAAACTGTTTTTT.

This chain connects TRBV6-2 or TRBV6-3 to TRBJ2-7, with D tentatively TRBD2 (6 bases). V lost 7 bases and J lost 0, with 16 bases in between. Per germline, CDR1 MNHEY and CDR2 SVGEGT. This CDR3 has 15 residues. DNA for the CDR3: TGTGCCAGCACCCCAGGAGCGGGTCCCTCCTACGAGCAGTACTTC. It translates to CASTPGAGPSYEQYF.

This clonotype was seen at least ten times. V usage is TRBV7-9 and J usage is TRBJ2-5; unclear D gene. CDR1 is SEHNR, CDR2 FQNEAQ, per germline (reference sequence). The CDR3 totals 14 residues. Trimming took 1 base from V and 5 from J, leaving 11 bases between them. In DNA form, the CDR3 reads TGTGCCAGCAGCTTAGGGGTCGGTTGGGAGACCCAGTACTTC. Translated: CASSLGVGWETQYF.

A remark on this clonotype: A much larger clone lies a single base off, so this may be a read error. V gene TRBV10-3 combines with J gene TRBJ2-6; 10 bases align to TRBD1. CDR1 and CDR2 (germline): ENHRY, SYGVKD. The CDR3 loop spans 16 amino acids. The V segment lost 10 bases and the J segment 0 bases; nucleotides outside the gene matches: 6. CDR3 in amino acids: CATSGTGVSGANVLTF. The DNA for the CDR3 is TGTGCCACTTCCGGGACAGGGGTCTCTGGGGCCAACGTCCTGACTTTC.

The rearrangement links TRBV7-6 to TRBJ2-6, with a possible D match to TRBD2 (5 bases). The CDR3 is 15 residues long. Per germline, CDR1 SGHVS and CDR2 FNYEAQ. V dropped 3 bases and J dropped 1 base, with 7 bases sitting between them. CDR3 DNA sequence: TGTGCCAGCAGCTTTTCGGGATCTGGGGCCAACGTCCTGACTTTC. Protein: CASSFSGSGANVLTF.

V and J are TRBV5-1 and TRBJ2-7; D is unresolved. V was clipped by 7 bases and J by 2 bases, with 10 bases between them. The CDR3 is 12 residues long. CDR1 is SGHRS and CDR2 is YFSETQ in the germline V gene. The CDR3 is CASQDHPYEQYF. The CDR3, as DNA: TGCGCCAGCCAGGACCATCCCTACGAGCAGTACTTC.

As regards this clonotype: A read error may be the cause here, since a much bigger clone is one base away. The DNA of the CDR3 is TGTGCCAGCAGCTTTGGCAGGCAGTACAATGAGCAGATCTTC. The encoded protein is CASSFGRQYNEQIF. The chain carries TRBV11-2 and TRBJ2-1; D is uncertain. Per germline, CDR1 SGHAT and CDR2 FQNNGV. The CDR3 runs to 14 residues.

This clonotype was seen ten or more times. This chain uses TRBV12-3 or TRBV12-4 with TRBJ2-5; the match to TRBD1 covers 12 bases. The CDR3 has 15 amino acids. The J segment lost 5 bases and the V segment lost 6 bases, leaving 7 bases of the junction unmatched. In DNA, the CDR3 is TGTGCCAGCAGACAGGGACAGGGGGCGAGGGAGACCCAGTACTTC. It is translated as CASRQGQGARETQYF.